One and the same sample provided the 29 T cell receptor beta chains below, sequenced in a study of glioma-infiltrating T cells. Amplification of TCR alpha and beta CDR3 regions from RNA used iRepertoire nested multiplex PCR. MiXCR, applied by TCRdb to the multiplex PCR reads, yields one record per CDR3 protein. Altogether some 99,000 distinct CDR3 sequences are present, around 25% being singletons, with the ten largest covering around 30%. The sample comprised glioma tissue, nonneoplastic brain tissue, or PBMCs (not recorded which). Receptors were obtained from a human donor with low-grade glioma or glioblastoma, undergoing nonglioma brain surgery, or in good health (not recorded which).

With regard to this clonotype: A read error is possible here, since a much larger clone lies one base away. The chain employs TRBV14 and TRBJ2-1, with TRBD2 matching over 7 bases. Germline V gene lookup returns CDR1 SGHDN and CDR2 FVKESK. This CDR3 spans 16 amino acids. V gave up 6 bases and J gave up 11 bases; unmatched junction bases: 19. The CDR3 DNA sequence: TGTGCCAGCAGTGAAACAGGCGCGGGAGTAGGGGATAAGCAGTTCTTC. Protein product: CASSETGAGVGDKQFF.

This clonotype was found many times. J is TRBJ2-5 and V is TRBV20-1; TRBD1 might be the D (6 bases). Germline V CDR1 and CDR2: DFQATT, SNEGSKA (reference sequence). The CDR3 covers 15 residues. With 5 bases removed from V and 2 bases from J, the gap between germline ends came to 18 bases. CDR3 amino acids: CSAPKKSDRQETQYF. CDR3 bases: TGCAGTGCTCCAAAGAAGTCCGACAGGCAAGAGACCCAGTACTTC.

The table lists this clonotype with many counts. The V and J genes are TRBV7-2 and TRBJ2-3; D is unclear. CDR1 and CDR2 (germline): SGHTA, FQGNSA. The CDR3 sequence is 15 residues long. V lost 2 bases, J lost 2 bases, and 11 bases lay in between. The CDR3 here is CASSLLGSTTDTQYF. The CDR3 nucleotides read TGTGCCAGCAGCTTATTAGGCAGCACCACAGATACGCAGTATTTT.

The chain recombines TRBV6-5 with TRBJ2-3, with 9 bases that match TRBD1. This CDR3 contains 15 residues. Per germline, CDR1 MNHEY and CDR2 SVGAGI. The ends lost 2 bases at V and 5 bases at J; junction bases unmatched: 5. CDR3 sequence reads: CASSYARDRVDTQYF. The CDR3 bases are TGTGCCAGCAGTTACGCCCGGGACAGGGTAGATACGCAGTATTTT.

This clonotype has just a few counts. The CDR3 DNA follows: TGCAGTGCGCATACGAGGGAGGGGGGCACTGAAGCTTTCTTT. It specifies CSAHTREGGTEAFF. This chain connects TRBV20-1 to TRBJ1-1; tentatively, D is TRBD1 (6 bases). Per germline, CDR1 DFQATT and CDR2 SNEGSKA (reference sequence). The CDR3 runs 14 residues. V shed 6 bases and J shed 4 bases, with 18 bases lying between them.

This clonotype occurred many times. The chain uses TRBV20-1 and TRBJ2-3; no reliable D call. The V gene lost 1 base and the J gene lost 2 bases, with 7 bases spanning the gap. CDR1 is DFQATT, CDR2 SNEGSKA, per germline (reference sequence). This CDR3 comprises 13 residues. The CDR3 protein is CSARVAFTDTQYF. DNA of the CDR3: TGCAGTGCTAGAGTGGCCTTCACAGATACGCAGTATTTT.

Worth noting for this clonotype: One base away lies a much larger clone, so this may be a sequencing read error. The CDR3 DNA reads as TGTGCCAGCAGCCAAGTTTTGTCCGGGGAGCTGTTTTTT. It translates to CASSQVLSGELFF. The chain links TRBV14 to TRBJ2-2; D uncertain. V shed 1 base and J shed 6 bases, with 6 bases lying between them. CDR1 SGHDN and CDR2 FVKESK come from the germline V gene. The CDR3 contains 13 residues.

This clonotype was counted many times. CDR3 coding DNA: TGCGCCAGCAGCCAAGCGGCTAGCGGGGAGGGTGGCACAGATACGCAGTATTTT. This translates into CASSQAASGEGGTDTQYF. This chain joins TRBV4-3 and TRBJ2-3; 9 nucleotides agree with TRBD2. After removal of 1 base from V and 1 base from J, the junction contained 9 bases not matched to a gene. Germline V gene data show CDR1 as LGHNA and CDR2 as YSLEER. The CDR3 totals 18 residues.

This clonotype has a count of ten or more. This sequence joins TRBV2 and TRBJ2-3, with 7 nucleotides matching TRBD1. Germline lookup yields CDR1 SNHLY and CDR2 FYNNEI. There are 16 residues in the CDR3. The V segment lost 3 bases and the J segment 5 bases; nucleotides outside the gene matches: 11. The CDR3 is CASSDYYRTGVDTQYF. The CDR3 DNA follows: TGTGCCAGCAGTGATTACTACCGGACAGGTGTAGATACGCAGTATTTT.

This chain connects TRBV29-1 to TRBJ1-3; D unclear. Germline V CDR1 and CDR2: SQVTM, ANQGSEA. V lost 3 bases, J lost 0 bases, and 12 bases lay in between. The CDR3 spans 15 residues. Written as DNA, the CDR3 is TGCAGCGTTGATGAGACCGAAGACTCTGGAAACACCATATATTTT. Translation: CSVDETEDSGNTIYF.

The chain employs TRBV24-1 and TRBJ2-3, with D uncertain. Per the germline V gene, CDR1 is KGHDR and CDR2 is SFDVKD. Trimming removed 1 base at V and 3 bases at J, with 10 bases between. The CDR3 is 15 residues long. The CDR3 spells CATSDFRSLTDTQYF. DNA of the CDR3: TGTGCCACCAGTGATTTCCGGAGCCTTACAGATACGCAGTATTTT.

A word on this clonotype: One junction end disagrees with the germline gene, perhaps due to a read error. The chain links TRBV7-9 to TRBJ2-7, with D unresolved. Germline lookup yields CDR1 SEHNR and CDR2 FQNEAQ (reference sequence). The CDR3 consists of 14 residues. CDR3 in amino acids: CASGLTGSSYEQYF. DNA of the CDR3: TGTGCCAGCGGCTTAACGGGTAGCTCCTACGAGCAGTACTTC.

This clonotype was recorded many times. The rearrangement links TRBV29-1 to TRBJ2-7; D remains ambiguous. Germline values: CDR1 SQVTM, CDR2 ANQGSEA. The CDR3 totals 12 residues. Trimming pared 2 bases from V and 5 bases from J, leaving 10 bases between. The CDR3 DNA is TGCAGCGTTGAAAGAGGTTGGGACGAGCAGTACTTC. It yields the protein CSVERGWDEQYF.

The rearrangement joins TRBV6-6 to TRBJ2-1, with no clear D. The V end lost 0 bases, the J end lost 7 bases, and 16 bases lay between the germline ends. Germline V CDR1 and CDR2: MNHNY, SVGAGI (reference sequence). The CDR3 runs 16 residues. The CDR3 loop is CASSYSRGTRRNEQFF. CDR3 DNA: TGTGCCAGCAGTTACTCCCGAGGAACAAGAAGAAATGAGCAGTTCTTC.

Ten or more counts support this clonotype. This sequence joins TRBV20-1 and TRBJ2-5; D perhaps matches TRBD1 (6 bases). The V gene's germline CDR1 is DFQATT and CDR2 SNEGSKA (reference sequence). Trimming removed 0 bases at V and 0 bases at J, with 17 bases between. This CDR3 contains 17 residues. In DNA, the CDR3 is TGCAGTGCTAGAGATAACTGGGGGCTAGGTTACCAAGAGACCCAGTACTTC. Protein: CSARDNWGLGYQETQYF.

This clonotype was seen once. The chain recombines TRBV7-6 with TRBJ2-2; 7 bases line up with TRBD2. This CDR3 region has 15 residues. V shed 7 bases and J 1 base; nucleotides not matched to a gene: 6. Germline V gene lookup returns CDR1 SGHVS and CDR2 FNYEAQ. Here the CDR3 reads CASKPSGVNTGELFF. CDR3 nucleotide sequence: TGTGCCAGCAAACCCAGCGGGGTGAACACCGGGGAGCTGTTTTTT. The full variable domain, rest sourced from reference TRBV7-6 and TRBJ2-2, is GAGVSQSPRYKVTKRGQDVALRCDPISGHVSLYWYRQALGQGPEFLTYFNYEAQQDKSGLPNDRFSAERPEGSISTLTIQRTEQRDSAMYRCASKPSGVNTGELFFGEGSRLTVL.

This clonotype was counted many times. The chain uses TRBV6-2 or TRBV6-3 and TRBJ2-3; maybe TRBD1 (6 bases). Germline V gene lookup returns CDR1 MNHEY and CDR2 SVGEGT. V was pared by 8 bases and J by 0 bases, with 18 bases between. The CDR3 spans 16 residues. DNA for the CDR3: TGTGCCAGCCAACTACAGGGTGTTTTCAGCACAGATACGCAGTATTTT. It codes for CASQLQGVFSTDTQYF.

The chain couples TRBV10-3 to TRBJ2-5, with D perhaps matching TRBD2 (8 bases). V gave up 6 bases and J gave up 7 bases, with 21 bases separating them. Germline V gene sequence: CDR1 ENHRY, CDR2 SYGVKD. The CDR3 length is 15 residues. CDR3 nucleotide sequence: TGTGCCATCAGCCAGGGGGGACTAGGAGATGGGACCCAGTACTTC. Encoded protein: CAISQGGLGDGTQYF.

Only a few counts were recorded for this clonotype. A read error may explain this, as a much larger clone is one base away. CDR3: CASSEVNEQYF. The CDR3, as DNA: TGCGCCAGCAGTGAAGTCAATGAGCAGTACTTC. The chain uses TRBV5-1 and TRBJ2-7; no reliable D call. V was clipped by 5 bases and J by 7 bases, with 10 bases between them. This CDR3 region has 11 residues. Germline V gives CDR1 SGHRS, CDR2 YFSETQ. The full variable domain, with the rest looked up from reference TRBV5-1 and TRBJ2-7, is KAGVTQTPRYLIKTRGQQVTLSCSPISGHRSVSWYQQTPGQGLQFLFEYFSETQRNKGNFPGRFSGRQFSNSRSEMNVSTLELGDSALYLCASSEVNEQYFGPGTRLTVT.

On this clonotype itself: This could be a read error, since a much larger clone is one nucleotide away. The DNA for the CDR3 is TGTGCCTGCAGTTTATCGCTGCGGGCGGCCCACACCGGGGAGCTGTTTTTT. Translation gives CACSLSLRAAHTGELFF. J is TRBJ2-2 and V is TRBV27; tentatively, D is TRBD2 (5 bases). The CDR3 sequence is 17 residues long. Germline V gives CDR1 MNHEY, CDR2 SMNVEV (reference sequence).

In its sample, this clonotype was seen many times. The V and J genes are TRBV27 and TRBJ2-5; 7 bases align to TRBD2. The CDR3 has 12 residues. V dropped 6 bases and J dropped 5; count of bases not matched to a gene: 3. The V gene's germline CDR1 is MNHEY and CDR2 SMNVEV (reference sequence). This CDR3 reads CASSPGGETQYF. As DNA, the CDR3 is TGTGCCAGCAGCCCGGGGGGTGAGACCCAGTACTTC.

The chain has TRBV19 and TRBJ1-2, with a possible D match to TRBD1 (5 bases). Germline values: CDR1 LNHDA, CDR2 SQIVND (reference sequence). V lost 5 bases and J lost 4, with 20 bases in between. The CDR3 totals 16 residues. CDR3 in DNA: TGTGCCAGTAGTGCCCAAGTCTGGACAAATGGCTATGGCTACACCTTC. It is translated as CASSAQVWTNGYGYTF.

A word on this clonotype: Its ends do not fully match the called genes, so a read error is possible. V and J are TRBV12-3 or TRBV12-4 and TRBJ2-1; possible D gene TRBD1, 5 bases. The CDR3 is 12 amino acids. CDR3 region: CASSRQGIEQLF. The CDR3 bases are TGTGCCAGCAGTCGTCAGGGTATTGAGCAGCTCTTC.

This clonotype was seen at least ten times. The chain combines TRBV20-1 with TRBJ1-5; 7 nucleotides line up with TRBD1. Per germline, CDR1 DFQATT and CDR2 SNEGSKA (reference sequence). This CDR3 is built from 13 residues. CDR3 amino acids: CSLGQAFNQPQHF. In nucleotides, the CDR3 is TGCAGCCTCGGACAGGCTTTCAATCAGCCCCAGCATTTT.

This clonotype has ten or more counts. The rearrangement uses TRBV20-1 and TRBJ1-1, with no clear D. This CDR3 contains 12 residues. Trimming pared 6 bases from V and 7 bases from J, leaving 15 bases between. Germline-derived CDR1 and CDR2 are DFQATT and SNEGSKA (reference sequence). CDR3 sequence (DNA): TGCAGTGCCCCCACTCGGGTACATGAAGCTTTCTTT. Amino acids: CSAPTRVHEAFF.

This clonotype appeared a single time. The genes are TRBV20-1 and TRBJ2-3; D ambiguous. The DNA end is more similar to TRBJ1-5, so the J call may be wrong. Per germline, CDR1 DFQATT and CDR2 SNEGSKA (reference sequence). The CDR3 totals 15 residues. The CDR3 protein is CSARTSGRHTDTQHF. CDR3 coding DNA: TGCAGTGCCAGGACTAGCGGGAGGCACACAGATACGCAGCATTTT.

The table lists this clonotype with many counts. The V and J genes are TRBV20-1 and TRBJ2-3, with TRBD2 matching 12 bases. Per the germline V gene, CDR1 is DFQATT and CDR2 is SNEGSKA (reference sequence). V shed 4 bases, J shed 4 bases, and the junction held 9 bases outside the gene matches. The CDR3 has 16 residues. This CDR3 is CSAIEFLAGGADTQYF. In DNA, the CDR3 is TGCAGTGCTATAGAGTTCCTAGCGGGAGGGGCAGATACGCAGTATTTT.

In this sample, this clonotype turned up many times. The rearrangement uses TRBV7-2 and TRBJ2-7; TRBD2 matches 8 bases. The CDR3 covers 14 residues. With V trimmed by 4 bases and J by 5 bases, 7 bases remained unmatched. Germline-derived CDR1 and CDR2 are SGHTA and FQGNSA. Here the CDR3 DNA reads TGTGCCAGCAGCTCTCCGGGAGGGTGGCACGAGCAGTACTTC. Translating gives CASSSPGGWHEQYF.

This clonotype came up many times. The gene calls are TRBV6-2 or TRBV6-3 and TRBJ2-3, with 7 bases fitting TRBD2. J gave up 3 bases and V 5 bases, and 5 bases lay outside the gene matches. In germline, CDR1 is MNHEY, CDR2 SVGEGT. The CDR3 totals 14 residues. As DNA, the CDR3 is TGTGCCAGCAGTCCCACGGGAGGAACAGATACGCAGTATTTT. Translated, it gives CASSPTGGTDTQYF.